The 25 T cell receptor beta chains in this list originate from one sample, sequenced in a study of CD8+CD57+ T cells in acquired aplastic anemia. CDR3 and TCR beta VDJ profiling relied on a genomic DNA template. From the reads, TCRdb called clonotypes with MiXCR, one entry per CDR3 protein. The sample carries around 180,000 distinct CDR3 sequences, 48% recorded once. Previously, flow cytometry had revealed CD8+CD57+ cell expansion in the patients chosen for sequencing. Sequencing was performed on sorted CD4+, CD8+, or CD8+CD57+ T cells (not recorded which) from PBMCs. These receptors were taken from a human donor with aplastic anemia.

The CDR3 here is CASPLHAINSPLHF. CDR3 nucleotide sequence: TGTGCCTCACCACTACACGCAATTAATTCACCCCTCCACTTT. This chain connects TRBV30 to TRBJ1-6, with D unresolved. V lost 7 bases and J 6 bases, leaving 16 bases between the germline ends. Germline values: CDR1 GTSNPN, CDR2 SVGIG (reference sequence). This CDR3 region has 14 residues.

This clonotype appeared many times. The chain couples TRBV12-5 to TRBJ2-1, with D possibly matching TRBD1 (5 bases). Germline values: CDR1 LGHNT, CDR2 FRNRAP. The V end lost 1 base, the J end lost 6 bases, and 19 bases lay between the germline ends. The CDR3 loop spans 17 amino acids. The CDR3 DNA sequence: TGTGCTAGTGGTTTGGGTGCCCCCCTCGACAGCATCAATGAGCAGTTCTTC. Translation gives CASGLGAPLDSINEQFF.

V gene TRBV19 combines with J gene TRBJ1-2; a possible D gene is TRBD1 (5 bases). CDR3 length: 13 amino acids. The V end lost 6 bases, the J end lost 6 bases, and 14 bases lay between the germline ends. Germline V CDR1 and CDR2: LNHDA, SQIVND (reference sequence). The CDR3 nucleotides are TGTGCCAGTAGGACGGGCAGGGATCATGGCTACACCTTC. It is translated as CASRTGRDHGYTF.

The J gene is TRBJ2-1, the V gene TRBV20-1, with 7 bases identical to TRBD1. Germline CDR1 DFQATT, CDR2 SNEGSKA (reference sequence). This CDR3 spans 15 amino acids. Losses at the gene ends were 4 bases for V and 3 bases for J; bases not matched to a gene: 9. The CDR3 sequence is CSAKVRDSHYNEQFF. In DNA form, the CDR3 reads TGCAGTGCTAAGGTCCGGGACAGCCACTACAATGAGCAGTTCTTC.

In its sample, this clonotype was seen a few times. The chain joins TRBV6-1 to TRBJ1-5; TRBD1 matches at 7 bases. CDR3 length equals 14 residues. Per the germline V gene, CDR1 is MNHNS and CDR2 is SASEGT. V was clipped by 6 bases and J by 7 bases; unmatched bases: 9. The CDR3: CASRPGTVLQPQHF. CDR3 bases: TGTGCCAGCAGACCTGGGACAGTACTACAGCCCCAGCATTTT.

This clonotype was seen many times. The V and J genes are TRBV24-1 and TRBJ2-1; the match to TRBD1 covers 8 bases. V lost 3 bases to trimming and J lost 5 bases; unmatched junction nucleotides: 8. The length of the CDR3 is 16 residues. Germline CDR1 reads KGHDR; CDR2 reads SFDVKD. The CDR3 spells CATSDENLGQDNEQFF. For the CDR3, the DNA is TGTGCCACCAGTGATGAGAACCTGGGACAGGACAATGAGCAGTTCTTC.

This clonotype has a handful of counts. The rearrangement links TRBV12-3 or TRBV12-4 to TRBJ1-1; D uncertain. The length of the CDR3 is 11 residues. V gave up 5 bases and J gave up 4 bases, with 5 bases separating them. This chain's CDR3 is CASSPITEAFF. CDR3 coding DNA: TGTGCCAGCAGTCCTATCACTGAAGCTTTCTTT.

With regard to this clonotype: Germline and junction disagree at one end, which may indicate a read error. This rearrangement joins TRBV7-2 to TRBJ1-2, with 10 nucleotides matching TRBD1. Germline V gene lookup returns CDR1 SGHTA and CDR2 FQGNSA. The CDR3 sequence is 14 residues long. For the CDR3, the DNA is TGTGCCAGCAGCTTCGACAGGGGGCGGGATGGTTACACCTTC. Encoded protein: CASSFDRGRDGYTF.

In this sample, this clonotype turned up many times. J is TRBJ2-7 and V is TRBV25-1; TRBD2 is a possible D gene (5 bases). This CDR3 contains 12 residues. V was cut by 3 bases and J by 4 bases, with 7 bases left in between. The germline CDR1 and CDR2 sequences are MGHDK and SYGVNS. The CDR3 region has the DNA TGTGCCAGCAGTGATCGGAGGTACGAGCAGTACTTC. Its translation: CASSDRRYEQYF.

J is TRBJ2-5 and V is TRBV9; tentative D call: TRBD1 (6 bases). In germline, CDR1 is SGDLS, CDR2 YYNGEE. The CDR3 runs 14 residues. Between the trimmed V and J ends, which lost 0 bases and 4 bases, there was a span of 10 bases. This CDR3 reads CASSVVGRGETQYF. DNA for the CDR3: TGTGCCAGCAGCGTAGTGGGCAGGGGAGAGACCCAGTACTTC.

This clonotype was detected only a few times. The chain combines TRBV10-3 with TRBJ1-2; D is undetermined. Germline V lookup: CDR1 ENHRY, CDR2 SYGVKD. This CDR3 region has 13 residues. V was shortened by 2 bases and J by 0 bases, with 4 bases between the two germline ends. In DNA form, the CDR3 reads TGTGCCATCAGTGAGGGGGCTAACTATGGCTACACCTTC. Translating it yields CAISEGANYGYTF.

The chain couples TRBV10-2 to TRBJ1-1; no firm D call. The germline CDR1 and CDR2 sequences are WSHSY and SAAADI. Trimming took 7 bases from V and 3 from J, leaving 9 bases between them. This CDR3 has 12 amino acids. The DNA of the CDR3 is TGCGCCAGCATCGGAACAGACACTGAAGCTTTCTTT. Amino acids: CASIGTDTEAFF.

The V and J genes are TRBV20-1 and TRBJ1-1; no firm D call. The germline V and J ends were trimmed by 2 bases and 3 bases, with 16 bases remaining between them. Germline lookup yields CDR1 DFQATT and CDR2 SNEGSKA (reference sequence). This CDR3 has 15 amino acids. The CDR3 spells CSARRVGEPYTEAFF. The CDR3 bases are TGCAGTGCTAGACGGGTCGGGGAGCCATACACTGAAGCTTTCTTT.

This clonotype was observed a handful of times. The chain carries TRBV24-1 and TRBJ2-7, with a tentative D call TRBD1 (6 bases). The CDR3 extends over 13 amino acids. The V gene lost 4 bases and the J gene lost 3 bases, with 9 bases spanning the gap. From germline, CDR1 is KGHDR and CDR2 SFDVKD. In nucleotides, the CDR3 is TGTGCCACCAGTGAGACAGGAGTCTACGAGCAGTACTTC. Translating it yields CATSETGVYEQYF.

In its sample, this clonotype was seen a few times. The chain carries TRBV5-6 and TRBJ2-7, with D maybe TRBD2 (5 bases). CDR1 is SGHDT, CDR2 YYEEEE, per germline. V dropped 2 bases and J dropped 4 bases, with 13 bases sitting between them. CDR3 length: 14 amino acids. The CDR3 nucleotides read TGTGCCAGCAGCTTCGGGAATAATTTGTACGAGCAGTACTTC. Its translation is CASSFGNNLYEQYF.

The chain couples TRBV7-2 to TRBJ2-5; tentatively, D is TRBD1 (6 bases). The DNA end is a closer match to TRBJ2-7, so the J assignment may be wrong. The V gene's germline CDR1 is SGHTA and CDR2 FQGNSA. This CDR3 spans 13 amino acids. The CDR3 bases are TGTGCCAGCGAGGGGGTTAATCCCTACGAGCAGTACTTC. Translated: CASEGVNPYEQYF.

The chain links TRBV20-1 to TRBJ2-2; D is unresolved. V gave up 0 bases and J gave up 3 bases, with 8 bases separating them. The CDR3 spans 14 residues. CDR1 is DFQATT, CDR2 SNEGSKA, per germline (reference sequence). For the CDR3, the DNA is TGCAGTGCTAGAGATGGCCTCTACACCGGGGAGCTGTTTTTT. Translating gives CSARDGLYTGELFF.

This clonotype was counted at least ten times. The chain combines TRBV2 with TRBJ2-7, with D possibly being TRBD2 (5 bases). The CDR3 covers 17 residues. CDR1 and CDR2 (germline): SNHLY, FYNNEI. The V end lost 8 bases, the J end lost 2 bases, and 25 bases lay between the germline ends. DNA for the CDR3: TGTGCCAGCGCTCCCGGGAACCCCTCTCTGGAACCCTACGAGCAGTACTTC. Its translation: CASAPGNPSLEPYEQYF. The full variable domain, completed using reference TRBV2 and TRBJ2-7, is EPEVTQTPSHQVTQMGQEVILRCVPISNHLYFYWYRQILGQKVEFLVSFYNNEISEKSEIFDDQFSVERPDGSNFTLKIRSTKLEDSAMYFCASAPGNPSLEPYEQYFGPGTRLTVT.

The chain combines TRBV27 with TRBJ1-1; no firm D call. The V and J ends lost 3 bases and 2 bases respectively, with 13 bases between them. The CDR3 is 15 residues long. Germline V gene data show CDR1 as MNHEY and CDR2 as SMNVEV (reference sequence). The CDR3 sequence is CASSFERPINTEAFF. Here the CDR3 DNA reads TGTGCCAGCAGTTTTGAGCGGCCCATTAACACTGAAGCTTTCTTT.

The count of this clonotype is one. The germline gene is not matched at one end of the junction; a read error may be the cause. CDR3 amino acids: CVSSLDRMEQYF. In DNA form, the CDR3 reads TGTGTCAGCAGCTTGGATAGGATGGAGCAGTACTTC. The chain joins TRBV7-8 to TRBJ2-7; D is unresolved. Germline V gene data show CDR1 as SGHVS and CDR2 as FQNEAQ. The CDR3 length is 12 residues.

The chain couples TRBV5-6 to TRBJ1-6, with a weak D call TRBD1 (6 bases). Germline CDR1 and CDR2: SGHDT and YYEEEE. V was pared by 1 base and J by 7 bases, with 9 bases between. The CDR3 totals 14 residues. CDR3 protein: CASSLLQGNSPLHF. CDR3 nucleotides: TGTGCCAGCAGCTTGTTACAGGGAAATTCACCCCTCCACTTT.

There are many counts of this clonotype. The rearrangement links TRBV20-1 to TRBJ1-6; D not certain. This CDR3 spans 15 amino acids. V gave up 0 bases and J gave up 7 bases, with 13 bases separating them. CDR1 DFQATT and CDR2 SNEGSKA come from the germline V gene (reference sequence). CDR3 nucleotides: TGCAGTGCTAGAGAATGGCAGAGCGGGAATTCACCCCTCCACTTT. Protein product: CSAREWQSGNSPLHF.

The chain combines TRBV19 with TRBJ2-7; 9 bases line up with TRBD1. In germline, CDR1 is LNHDA, CDR2 SQIVND (reference sequence). The J segment lost 5 bases and the V segment lost 7 bases, leaving 3 bases of the junction unmatched. The CDR3 is made up of 12 amino acids. Written as DNA, the CDR3 is TGTGCCAGTACACAGGGGGCGGACGAGCAGTACTTC. Encoded protein: CASTQGADEQYF.

This clonotype was recorded a few times. The rearrangement uses TRBV5-1 and TRBJ2-7; 7 bases are a match to TRBD1. The length of the CDR3 is 14 residues. CDR1 and CDR2 (germline): SGHRS, YFSETQ. V lost 3 bases and J lost 2; bases outside the gene matches: 5. CDR3 nucleotide sequence: TGCGCCAGCAGCTACGGACAGGAGCCCTACGAGCAGTACTTC. Amino acids: CASSYGQEPYEQYF.

This clonotype was recorded a few times. The chain links TRBV24-1 to TRBJ2-1; D may correspond to TRBD1 or TRBD2 (5 bases each). Between the trimmed V and J ends, which lost 3 bases and 14 bases, there was a span of 10 bases. Germline V CDR1 and CDR2: KGHDR, SFDVKD. The CDR3 contains 11 residues. CDR3 in DNA: TGTGCCACCAGTGATGGGCGAGGGGAGTTCTTC. Translation: CATSDGRGEFF.